This T cell receptor (beta chain) is drawn from a study of blood T cell repertoires in COVID-19. In the study overall: Material from acute and convalescent COVID-19 was sourced from the United States, Italy and Spain. The cDNA or gDNA used as material had been derived from T cells, B-cell-depleted T cells, or PBMCs.

Methods used by the authors: Researchers report that nucleated cell counts were estimated from reference gene primer amplification. The protocol was immunoSEQ multiplex PCR, while the TCRdb copy is restricted to in-frame clones and leaves out a portion. V, J and clone size derive from that table, while D and trimming were established from the DNA sequence. The sample yields under 55,000 clones, 79% seen once. This clone was detected once. In germline, CDR1 is SNHLY, CDR2 FYNNEI. Between the trimmed V and J ends, which lost 4 bases and 0 bases, there was a span of 9 bases. The CDR3 has 15 residues. The source material was peripheral blood. This receptor was obtained from a man aged 65-85 years with acute or convalescent COVID-19. The chain uses TRBV2 and TRBJ2-2; perhaps TRBD2 as D (5 bases). The chain's CDR3 is CASSVPRANTGELFF. The CDR3 bases are TGTGCCAGCAGTGTTCCGAGGGCGAACACCGGGGAGCTGTTTTTT.